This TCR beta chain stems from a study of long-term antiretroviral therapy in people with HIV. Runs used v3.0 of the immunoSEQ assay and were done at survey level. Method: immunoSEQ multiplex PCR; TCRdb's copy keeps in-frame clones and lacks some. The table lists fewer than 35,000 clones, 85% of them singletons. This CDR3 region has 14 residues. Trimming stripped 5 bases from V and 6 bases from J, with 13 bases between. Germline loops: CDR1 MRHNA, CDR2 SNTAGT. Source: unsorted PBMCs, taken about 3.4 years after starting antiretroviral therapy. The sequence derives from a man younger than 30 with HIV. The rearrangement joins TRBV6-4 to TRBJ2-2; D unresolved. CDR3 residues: CASSWGSEAGELFF. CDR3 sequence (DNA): TGTGCCAGCAGTTGGGGAAGTGAAGCCGGGGAGCTGTTTTTT.